The next 29 T cell receptor beta chains were all read from a single sample in a study of blood T cell repertoires in COVID-19. The method was immunoSEQ multiplex PCR; TCRdb's version includes in-frame clones alone and lacks a portion of them. The sample lists 300,000 to 400,000 clones, around 87% occurring once. Sequencing was performed on PBMCs or T cells enriched from blood (not recorded which). Source of these receptors: a man aged 18 to 30 who had recovered from COVID-19.

The rearrangement uses TRBV28 and TRBJ1-2; D ambiguous. V was trimmed by 10 bases and J by 5 bases, leaving 14 bases between them. CDR1 is MDHEN and CDR2 is SYDVKM in the germline V gene. This CDR3 comprises 12 residues. This chain's CDR3 is CATRFSGYGYTF. The CDR3 DNA reads as TGTGCCACCCGGTTCTCAGGTTATGGCTACACCTTC.

The CDR3 here is CASSPSPPLETEAFF. Here the CDR3 DNA reads TGTGCCAGCAGTCCCTCCCCCCCCTTGGAGACTGAAGCTTTCTTT. The chain has TRBV28 and TRBJ1-1, with D hard to call. V lost 5 bases and J 5 bases, leaving 18 bases between the germline ends. The CDR3 is 15 amino acids. Germline CDR1 is MDHEN and CDR2 is SYDVKM.

The chain is built from TRBV3-1 (or the pseudogene TRBV3-2) and TRBJ1-5; D is unclear. CDR1 LGHDT and CDR2 YNNKEL come from the germline V gene (reference sequence). With 5 bases removed from V and 0 bases from J, the gap between germline ends came to 5 bases. The CDR3 length is 13 residues. CDR3 residues: CASSSYSNQPQHF. The CDR3 DNA follows: TGTGCCAGCAGCTCCTATAGCAATCAGCCCCAGCATTTT.

The chain uses TRBV28 and TRBJ2-7; tentative D call: TRBD1 (6 bases). CDR1 and CDR2 (germline): MDHEN, SYDVKM. V was trimmed by 6 bases and J by 4 bases, leaving 13 bases between them. The CDR3 has 13 residues. The CDR3 region has the DNA TGTGCCAGCAGAATCAATGGACAGTACGAGCAGTACTTC. Its protein is CASRINGQYEQYF.

This clone was recorded once. CDR3 in DNA: TGTGCCAGCAGTTCCCCGGGGGGAGGGGCGTATGGCTACACCTTC. This encodes CASSSPGGGAYGYTF. The chain carries TRBV6-5 and TRBJ1-2, with D maybe TRBD1 (5 bases). The V and J ends lost 4 bases and 5 bases respectively, with 17 bases between them. The germline CDR1 and CDR2 sequences are MNHEY and SVGAGI. The CDR3 consists of 15 residues.

This chain joins TRBV18 and TRBJ2-1; 10 bases line up with TRBD2. CDR1 and CDR2 (germline): KGHSH, LQKENI. The CDR3 spans 18 residues. The V segment lost 3 bases and the J segment 2 bases; nucleotides outside the gene matches: 10. The CDR3 sequence: CASSPLAGARETYNEQFF. Written as DNA, the CDR3 is TGTGCCAGCTCACCTCTAGCGGGAGCTCGGGAAACCTACAATGAGCAGTTCTTC.

This chain uses TRBV2 with TRBJ2-1, with D uncertain. Trimming removed 2 bases at V and 4 bases at J, with 12 bases between. The length of the CDR3 is 15 residues. The germline V gene has CDR1 SNHLY and CDR2 FYNNEI. CDR3 residues: CASSERVPEYNEQFF. DNA for the CDR3: TGTGCCAGCAGTGAACGGGTGCCCGAATACAATGAGCAGTTCTTC.

The chain links TRBV9 to TRBJ1-2, with D maybe TRBD1 (5 bases). CDR3 length: 15 amino acids. The germline V and J ends were trimmed by 0 bases and 8 bases, with 17 bases remaining between them. From germline, CDR1 is SGDLS and CDR2 YYNGEE. The CDR3 loop reads CASSVGLDTKGGYTF. The CDR3 DNA is TGTGCCAGCAGCGTAGGGTTGGACACCAAGGGAGGCTACACCTTC.

The CDR3 sequence is CASSLDRGYGYTF. Written as DNA, the CDR3 is TGCGCCAGCAGCTTGGACAGGGGCTATGGCTACACCTTC. V is TRBV5-1 and J is TRBJ1-2; 7 bases map to TRBD1. Trimming took 0 bases from V and 4 from J; bases not matched to a gene: 0. CDR3 size: 13 residues. Germline CDR1 and CDR2: SGHRS and YFSETQ.

This sequence joins TRBV11-2 and TRBJ1-1; 7 bases align to TRBD1. The CDR3 is 14 amino acids. The germline V gene encodes CDR1 SGHAT and CDR2 FQNNGV. With V trimmed by 3 bases and J by 4 bases, 5 bases remained unmatched. The CDR3 coding sequence is TGTGCCAGCAGCTTGGCAGGGGGTGGCACTGAAGCTTTCTTT. Translated, it gives CASSLAGGGTEAFF.

This chain joins TRBV5-1 and TRBJ2-1; 16 bases are a match to TRBD2. The trim removed 1 base at V and 4 bases at J, leaving 2 bases unmatched. Germline values: CDR1 SGHRS, CDR2 YFSETQ. The CDR3 sequence is 17 residues long. The CDR3, as DNA: TGCGCCAGCAGCTTGATGGGACTAGCGGGGGGGTACAATGAGCAGTTCTTC. Encoded protein: CASSLMGLAGGYNEQFF.

The V and J genes are TRBV6-5 and TRBJ2-2; D not certain. CDR1 and CDR2 (germline): MNHEY, SVGAGI. The CDR3 sequence is 15 residues long. With 5 bases removed from V and 5 bases from J, the gap between germline ends came to 15 bases. For the CDR3, the DNA is TGTGCCAGCAGTCCAACCCGAACGGGTACCGGGGAGCTGTTTTTT. This gives the protein CASSPTRTGTGELFF.

The rearrangement uses TRBV19 and TRBJ1-5; D not resolved. This CDR3 has 14 residues. Deletions cut 4 bases from V and 2 bases from J, with 9 bases between. The germline CDR1 and CDR2 sequences are LNHDA and SQIVND (reference sequence). The CDR3 sequence is CASSNRGGNQPQHF. CDR3 sequence (DNA): TGTGCCAGTAGTAATCGGGGAGGCAATCAGCCCCAGCATTTT.

The chain links TRBV5-1 to TRBJ2-7; D perhaps matches TRBD1 (6 bases). The V gene's germline CDR1 is SGHRS and CDR2 YFSETQ. The CDR3 has 13 residues. Trimming left V 2 bases short and J 6 bases short, with 12 bases between. In DNA form, the CDR3 reads TGCGCCAGCAGCTTTACAGGGCCGCCCGAGCAGTACTTC. This gives the protein CASSFTGPPEQYF.

In its sample, this clone was seen a few times. V and J are TRBV27 and TRBJ2-2; TRBD1 matches at 7 bases. V lost 8 bases to trimming and J lost 6 bases; unmatched junction nucleotides: 12. This CDR3 has 15 residues. Germline CDR1 reads MNHEY; CDR2 reads SMNVEV (reference sequence). CDR3 bases: TGTGCCAGCTGTACTCTCGACAGGGCGGCCGGGGAGCTGTTTTTT. Translated: CASCTLDRAAGELFF.

The table lists this clone with a count of one. The chain carries TRBV9 and TRBJ2-2; D perhaps matches TRBD1 (7 bases). V was trimmed by 3 bases and J by 7 bases, leaving 22 bases between them. CDR1 is SGDLS, CDR2 YYNGEE, per germline. This CDR3 is built from 17 residues. CDR3 protein: CASSASPTGVGGGELFF. The CDR3 region has the DNA TGTGCCAGCAGCGCCTCCCCAACAGGGGTGGGGGGCGGGGAGCTGTTTTTT.

V usage is TRBV25-1 and J usage is TRBJ2-1; 7 bases are shared with TRBD2. There are 15 residues in the CDR3. Losses at the gene ends were 8 bases for V and 5 bases for J; bases not matched to a gene: 12. Germline CDR1 and CDR2: MGHDK and SYGVNS. Here the CDR3 reads CASQQLGGSHNEQFF. The CDR3, as DNA: TGTGCCAGCCAGCAGCTGGGGGGGAGTCACAATGAGCAGTTCTTC.

The genes are TRBV5-1 and TRBJ2-1; possible D gene TRBD2, 5 bases. Germline V gene lookup returns CDR1 SGHRS and CDR2 YFSETQ. The CDR3 length is 15 residues. Trimming took 6 bases from V and 1 from J, leaving 14 bases between them. DNA of the CDR3: TGCGCCAGCACCATTAGCGACCCGTCCTACAATGAGCAGTTCTTC. Translated: CASTISDPSYNEQFF.

The rearrangement uses TRBV3-1 (or the pseudogene TRBV3-2) and TRBJ1-1; the D is unclear. CDR1 is LGHDT, CDR2 YNNKEL, per germline (reference sequence). V lost 4 bases and J 5 bases, leaving 8 bases between the germline ends. This CDR3 contains 12 residues. This CDR3 is CASSLARTEAFF. CDR3 nucleotides: TGTGCCAGCAGCCTTGCGAGGACTGAAGCTTTCTTT.

The chain combines TRBV2 with TRBJ2-5, with D possibly being TRBD1 (6 bases). The germline gives CDR1 SNHLY, CDR2 FYNNEI. V gave up 4 bases and J gave up 4 bases, with 10 bases separating them. The CDR3 spans 13 residues. CDR3 loop: CASSGGQRETQYF. CDR3 nucleotides: TGTGCCAGCAGTGGGGGGCAGCGAGAGACCCAGTACTTC.

The chain recombines TRBV4-1 with TRBJ1-2, with TRBD1 as a possible D gene (5 bases). Per germline, CDR1 MGHRA and CDR2 YSYEKL. V gave up 0 bases and J gave up 4 bases, with 9 bases separating them. The CDR3 sequence is 14 residues long. CDR3 nucleotide sequence: TGCGCCAGCAGCCAAGATAGGACATCCTATGGCTACACCTTC. Protein product: CASSQDRTSYGYTF.

A single count supports this clone. Other DNA sequences of this sample code for an identical CDR3. This rearrangement joins TRBV7-9 to TRBJ1-1; D is ambiguous. Germline V gene data show CDR1 as SEHNR and CDR2 as FQNEAQ (reference sequence). Between the trimmed V and J ends, which lost 5 bases and 0 bases, there was a span of 7 bases. This CDR3 is 13 amino acids long. In DNA form, the CDR3 reads TGTGCCAGCAGCCCACAAATGAACACTGAAGCTTTCTTT. Translated: CASSPQMNTEAFF.

The V call is TRBV7-9, the J call TRBJ2-5; 15 nucleotides agree with TRBD2. This CDR3 has 18 amino acids. V was pared by 3 bases and J by 5 bases, with 10 bases of the junction left unmatched. Germline CDR1 reads SEHNR; CDR2 reads FQNEAQ (reference sequence). CDR3 sequence: CASSLGGLAGGGWETQYF. The CDR3 nucleotides are TGTGCCAGCAGCTTGGGGGGACTAGCGGGAGGAGGTTGGGAGACCCAGTACTTC.

V usage is TRBV13 and J usage is TRBJ1-2; D is perhaps TRBD1 (5 bases). Germline V gives CDR1 PRHDT, CDR2 FYEKMQ (reference sequence). The CDR3 length is 16 residues. The V and J ends lost 8 bases and 1 base respectively, with 20 bases between them. The CDR3 protein is CASAKGRQGGNYGYTF. DNA for the CDR3: TGTGCCAGCGCGAAGGGCCGGCAGGGTGGTAACTATGGCTACACCTTC.

The V and J genes are TRBV6-1 and TRBJ2-6, with D possibly being TRBD2 (6 bases). CDR3 size: 18 residues. Trimming pared 4 bases from V and 0 bases from J, leaving 16 bases between. Germline CDR1 is MNHNS and CDR2 is SASEGT. In DNA form, the CDR3 reads TGTGCCAGCAGTGGGATCGGAGGGGATACCTCTGGGGCCAACGTCCTGACTTTC. This codes for CASSGIGGDTSGANVLTF.

This chain uses TRBV12-3 or TRBV12-4 with TRBJ1-6; D unresolved. The CDR3 is 12 amino acids. V lost 2 bases, J lost 14 bases, and 10 bases lay in between. The CDR3 here is CASSLLLRTLHF. CDR3 nucleotides: TGTGCCAGCAGTTTATTGCTAAGAACCCTCCACTTT.

J is TRBJ2-1 and V is TRBV4-1; tentative D call: TRBD1 (5 bases). Germline CDR1 reads MGHRA; CDR2 reads YSYEKL. The CDR3 spans 14 residues. V was cut by 2 bases and J by 6 bases, with 11 bases left in between. CDR3 region: CASSQIDRSNEQFF. CDR3 in DNA: TGCGCCAGCAGCCAAATCGACAGATCCAATGAGCAGTTCTTC.

The chain uses TRBV6-7 and TRBJ2-4, with TRBD2 matching over 8 bases. TRBV6-7 is designated an ORF whose function remains uncertain. The CDR3 is 18 amino acids. Trimming took 7 bases from V and 3 from J; bases not matched to a gene: 17. In DNA form, the CDR3 reads TGTGCCAGCATCGACTACCCGCAGCGGGGGATCTTCAAAAACATTCAGTACTTC. Encoded protein: CASIDYPQRGIFKNIQYF.

The genes are TRBV9 and TRBJ2-5; 9 positions agree with TRBD1. This CDR3 is 13 amino acids long. Germline lookup yields CDR1 SGDLS and CDR2 YYNGEE. Trimming took 3 bases from V and 3 from J; bases not matched to a gene: 0. Here the CDR3 DNA reads TGTGCCAGCAGCGGACAGGGGGAAGAGACCCAGTACTTC. Translating gives CASSGQGEETQYF.